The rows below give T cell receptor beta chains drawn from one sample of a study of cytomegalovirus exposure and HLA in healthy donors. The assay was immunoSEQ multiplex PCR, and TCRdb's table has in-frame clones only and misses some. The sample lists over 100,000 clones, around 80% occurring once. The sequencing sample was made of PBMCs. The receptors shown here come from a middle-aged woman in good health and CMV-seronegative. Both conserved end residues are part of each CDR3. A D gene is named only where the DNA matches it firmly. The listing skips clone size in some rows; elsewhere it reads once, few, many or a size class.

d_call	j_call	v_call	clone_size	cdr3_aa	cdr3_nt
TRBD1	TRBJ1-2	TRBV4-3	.	CASSDLYRGLVYGYTF	TGCGCCAGCAGCGACCTCTACAGGGGTTTGGTCTATGGCTACACCTTC
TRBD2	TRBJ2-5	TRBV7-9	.	CASSFSIAGGETQYF	TGTGCCAGCAGCTTTTCAATAGCGGGAGGAGAGACCCAGTACTTC
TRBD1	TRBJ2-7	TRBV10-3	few	CAISEGTGSLYEQYF	TGTGCCATCAGTGAGGGGACAGGGTCCCTCTACGAGCAGTACTTC
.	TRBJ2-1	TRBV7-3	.	CASSRVSESEQFF	TGTGCCAGCAGCCGTGTCTCGGAGAGTGAGCAGTTCTTC
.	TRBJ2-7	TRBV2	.	CASSEGTIKPYEQYF	TGTGCCAGCAGTGAAGGGACTATCAAACCCTACGAGCAGTACTTC
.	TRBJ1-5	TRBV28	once	CASDDTSNQPQHF	TGTGCCAGTGACGACACAAGCAATCAGCCCCAGCATTTT
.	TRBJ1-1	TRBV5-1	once	CASSSTTGRNTEAFF	TGCGCCAGCAGCTCTACGACAGGCCGGAACACTGAAGCTTTCTTT
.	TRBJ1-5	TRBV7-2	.	CASSLQRNSRAQHF	TGTGCCAGCAGCTTACAACGGAATTCCAGGGCCCAGCATTTT
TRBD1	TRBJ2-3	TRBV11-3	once	CASSSRQGGTDTQYF	TGTGCCAGCAGCTCTAGACAGGGTGGCACAGATACGCAGTATTTT
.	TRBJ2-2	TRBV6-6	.	CATLTRGRGDTGELFF	TGTGCCACCTTGACCCGCGGCAGGGGAGACACCGGGGAGCTGTTTTTT
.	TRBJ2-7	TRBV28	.	CASSLSQGYEQYF	TGTGCCAGCAGTTTATCACAGGGCTACGAGCAGTACTTC
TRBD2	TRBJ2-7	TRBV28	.	CASSLVREGRNYEQYF	TGTGCCAGCAGTTTAGTGCGGGAGGGCCGTAACTACGAGCAGTACTTC
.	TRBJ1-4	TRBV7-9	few	CSSSPQEATNEKLFF	TGTTCCAGCAGCCCCCAGGAGGCAACTAATGAAAAACTGTTTTTT
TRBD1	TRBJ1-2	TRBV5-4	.	CASSLADRGVYGYTF	TGTGCCAGCAGCTTGGCGGACAGGGGAGTATACGGCTACACCTTC
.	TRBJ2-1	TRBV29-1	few	CSAPGYLVDNEQFF	TGCAGCGCTCCAGGGTATTTAGTCGACAATGAGCAGTTCTTC
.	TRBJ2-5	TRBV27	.	CASSLTGEFKETQYF	TGTGCCAGCAGCTTGACAGGCGAGTTTAAAGAGACCCAGTACTTC
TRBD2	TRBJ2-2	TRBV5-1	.	CASSYGLAGEILAGELFF	TGCGCCAGCAGCTATGGACTAGCGGGAGAAATACTCGCCGGGGAGCTGTTTTTT
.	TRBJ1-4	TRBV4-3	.	CASSQDLGEEPNEKLFF	TGCGCCAGCAGCCAAGATCTAGGGGAGGAACCGAATGAAAAACTGTTTTTT
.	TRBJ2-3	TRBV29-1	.	CSVDGRGRRTDTQYF	TGCAGCGTTGATGGGAGGGGGAGGCGCACAGATACGCAGTATTTT